This paragraph reports one T cell receptor beta chain. Its specificity is not known. This sample is drawn from a study of a mutant IDH1 vaccine in newly diagnosed glioma. The study, taken as a whole, reports: The authors found pseudoprogression apparently unrelated to changes in top peripheral T cell clonotypes.

Data came from immunoSEQ multiplex PCR; TCRdb stores just in-frame clones and leaves some out. The sample holds approximately 54,000 clones, 80% to 90% seen once. Time point in this sample: baseline, week 1 (first vaccination visit). The treatment was: pre-vaccination baseline after standard-of-care therapy. The source material was PBMCs, sampled from a glioma patient treated with radiotherapy, temozolomide or both. This receptor was obtained from a man aged 18 to 30 with glioma.

The CDR3 loop reads CASSYLGQGYEQYF. The CDR3 nucleotides read TGTGCCAGCAGTTACTTGGGGCAGGGCTACGAGCAGTACTTC. This sequence joins TRBV6-5 and TRBJ2-7; possible D gene TRBD1, 5 bases. With 1 base removed from V and 3 bases from J, the gap between germline ends came to 10 bases. Germline assignment: CDR1 MNHEY and CDR2 SVGAGI. This CDR3 is 14 amino acids long.